What follows describes a single TCR beta chain. Sequencing used immunoSEQ v3. Generated by immunoSEQ multiplex PCR, the TCRdb table keeps only in-frame clones and is missing some. The repertoire consists of about 60,000 clones, with 80% to 90% occurring once and the leading ten covering 2.5% to 3%. These data come from a study of TIL therapy for anti-PD-1-resistant metastatic lung cancer. Background on the study: Tumors carried a median 1.5 non-synonymous mutations per megabase.

Trimming at V came to 6 bases and at J to 7 bases, leaving 10 bases not matched to a gene. Germline CDR1 and CDR2: MNHEY and SVGAGI. The CDR3 loop spans 15 amino acids. Time point: pre-treatment sample, taken before nivolumab and TIL therapy. Sequencing used blood, obtained at baseline. The chain couples TRBV6-5 to TRBJ1-5, with TRBD1 identical over 9 bases. This receptor was identified in a person between 30 and 80 years old with non-small cell lung cancer. CDR3 in DNA: TGTGCCAGCAGCACCCCCACAGGGGGCAGGCAGCCCCAGCATTTT. This translates into CASSTPTGGRQPQHF.